What follows is one T cell receptor beta chain and its context. Its specificity is not known. The CDR3 is 11 residues long. Germline loops: CDR1 MNHNS, CDR2 SASEGT. Trimming took 8 bases from V and 0 from J, leaving 2 bases between them. The source of the sample is a study of vaccination and CD4 T cells after COVID-19. Study details: Post-diagnosis, post-COVID samples were collected after a median approximately 91 days, ranging 35 to 161.

Documented treatment: roughly ten-day PBMC culture with coronavirus spike peptide pools or control peptides (ViraFEST assay). Cells were cultured for around ten days, and then CD4+ T cells were isolated by negative selection. The Oncomine TCR Beta short-read assay generated sequence data from the DNA of cultured CD4+ T cells. TCRdb re-derived calls from the PCR reads in MiXCR, one entry per CDR3 protein. The sample carries 8,000 to 10,000 distinct CDR3 sequences, about two thirds recorded once. This chain links TRBV6-1 with TRBJ1-3; the D is unclear. This specimen was CD4+ T cells from blood, cultured in vitro, taken before SARS-CoV-2 vaccination. The receptor was isolated from a human donor who had recovered from COVID-19. CDR3 nucleotide sequence: TGTGCCAGCGCCTCTGGAAACACCATATATTTT. Encoded protein: CASASGNTIYF.